The next 27 T cell receptor beta chains were all read from a single sample in a study of blood T cell repertoires in COVID-19. The table came from immunoSEQ multiplex PCR; TCRdb's copy has only in-frame clones and leaves some out. The sample lists about 81,000 clones, roughly 78% seen once, with 7.4% in the top ten. Input material: peripheral blood. The receptor set was obtained from a human donor in a cohort sampled during active COVID-19.

V is TRBV9 and J is TRBJ1-6, with D perhaps matching TRBD1 (6 bases). The V end lost 4 bases, the J end lost 9 bases, and 14 bases lay between the germline ends. The germline V gene encodes CDR1 SGDLS and CDR2 YYNGEE. This CDR3 spans 14 amino acids. CDR3 protein: CASSLQGSSSPLHF. The DNA for the CDR3 is TGTGCCAGCAGCCTACAGGGTAGCTCTTCACCCCTCCACTTT.

The V call is TRBV7-5, the J call TRBJ2-7; whether TRBD2, the table's D call, matches the DNA was not checked. TRBV7-5 is classified as a pseudogene. This CDR3 has 19 residues. The CDR3 DNA sequence: TGTGCCAGAAGCTCCCGCCGGGGATTAAGCGGGTCAACCTCCTACGAGCAGTACTTC. It encodes CARSSRRGLSGSTSYEQYF.

This chain links TRBV11-3 with TRBJ2-2; 11 nucleotides match TRBD1. The CDR3 runs to 18 residues. Trimming took 0 bases from V and 7 from J; bases not matched to a gene: 10. Germline V gene data show CDR1 as SGHNT and CDR2 as YENEEA. CDR3 residues: CASSLDRLGQGAGGELFF. The CDR3 nucleotides read TGTGCCAGCAGCTTAGACCGTCTTGGACAGGGGGCTGGCGGGGAGCTGTTTTTT.

This chain uses TRBV19 with TRBJ1-4; maybe TRBD1 (5 bases). Trimming removed 6 bases from V and 0 bases from J, with 8 bases in between. The CDR3 consists of 14 residues. CDR1 and CDR2 from the germline V gene are LNHDA and SQIVND (reference sequence). The DNA for the CDR3 is TGTGCCAGTAGCCGACAGTCAACTAATGAAAAACTGTTTTTT. It encodes CASSRQSTNEKLFF.

The chain links TRBV6-5 to TRBJ1-2; no firm D call. The CDR3 sequence is 13 residues long. Germline V CDR1 and CDR2: MNHEY, SVGAGI. V shed 2 bases and J shed 7 bases, with 11 bases lying between them. The CDR3 region has the DNA TGTGCCAGCAGTTACCTGCTATCAGGTGGCTACACCTTC. It is translated as CASSYLLSGGYTF.

The V gene is TRBV18, the J gene TRBJ2-7; a weak D match, TRBD2 (6 bases). CDR3 length equals 13 residues. Germline V lookup: CDR1 KGHSH, CDR2 LQKENI. V lost 3 bases and J lost 6, with 12 bases in between. CDR3 nucleotides: TGTGCCAGCTCACCCACCGTGGGGGGCGAGCAGTACTTC. This encodes CASSPTVGGEQYF.

This sequence joins TRBV3-1 (or the pseudogene TRBV3-2) and TRBJ2-1, with 14 bases matching TRBD2. The V segment lost 1 base and the J segment 12 bases; nucleotides outside the gene matches: 8. Germline CDR1 is LGHDT and CDR2 is YNNKEL (reference sequence). The CDR3 consists of 16 residues. The CDR3 loop reads CASSQGDGLAGGGQFF. CDR3 DNA: TGTGCCAGCAGCCAAGGGGACGGACTAGCGGGGGGTGGGCAGTTCTTC.

The V call is TRBV24-1, the J call TRBJ2-2; possibly TRBD2 for D (5 bases). This CDR3 spans 16 amino acids. The V end was cut by 3 bases, the J end by 4 bases, with 14 bases between. Germline CDR1 KGHDR, CDR2 SFDVKD. The CDR3 DNA is TGTGCCACCAGTGATACTAGAAGCTCCGCCACCGGGGAGCTGTTTTTT. It encodes CATSDTRSSATGELFF.

The chain has TRBV6-2 or TRBV6-3 and TRBJ1-2, with D maybe TRBD1 (6 bases). V lost 0 bases and J 8 bases, leaving 10 bases between the germline ends. Germline assignment: CDR1 MNHEY and CDR2 SVGEGT. The CDR3 runs to 13 residues. The CDR3 nucleotides are TGTGCCAGCAGTTACTCTTACAGGGACGGCTACACCTTC. This translates into CASSYSYRDGYTF.

V usage is TRBV11-2 and J usage is TRBJ2-7; TRBD2 agrees at 12 bases. V shed 2 bases and J 5 bases; nucleotides not matched to a gene: 7. CDR3 size: 16 residues. Germline loops: CDR1 SGHAT, CDR2 FQNNGV. The CDR3 spells CASSLRLAGGVDEQYF. The DNA of the CDR3 is TGTGCCAGCAGCTTAAGGCTAGCGGGAGGGGTAGACGAGCAGTACTTC.

This chain joins TRBV11-2 and TRBJ1-6, with 7 bases identical to TRBD1. V shed 5 bases, J shed 6 bases, and the junction held 4 bases outside the gene matches. Germline assignment: CDR1 SGHAT and CDR2 FQNNGV. The CDR3 spans 14 residues. Here the CDR3 DNA reads TGTGCCAGCAGCCCTAGACAGGGTAATTCACCCCTCCACTTT. It yields the protein CASSPRQGNSPLHF.

This clone has only a few counts. V usage is TRBV18 and J usage is TRBJ2-2; 7 bases map to TRBD2. CDR1 is KGHSH and CDR2 is LQKENI in the germline V gene. This CDR3 contains 14 residues. With 4 bases clipped from V and 5 bases from J, the junction kept 4 bases outside the gene matches. DNA for the CDR3: TGTGCCAGCTCACGCACCGGGGGGACCGGGGAGCTGTTTTTT. This codes for CASSRTGGTGELFF.

The V and J genes are TRBV7-9 and TRBJ1-2, with D possibly matching TRBD1 (5 bases). Germline-derived CDR1 and CDR2 are SEHNR and FQNEAQ (reference sequence). The V end was cut by 7 bases, the J end by 7 bases, with 16 bases between. The CDR3 totals 13 residues. The CDR3 here is CASIRPGGSGYTF. The CDR3 nucleotides read TGTGCCAGCATCCGACCCGGGGGAAGTGGCTACACCTTC.

The chain uses TRBV11-3 and TRBJ1-1; D may be TRBD1 (5 bases). The V end lost 0 bases, the J end lost 2 bases, and 13 bases lay between the germline ends. Germline CDR1 is SGHNT and CDR2 is YENEEA. This CDR3 has 16 residues. The CDR3: CASSLEGHGENTEAFF. CDR3 nucleotide sequence: TGTGCCAGCAGCTTAGAAGGACATGGAGAAAACACTGAAGCTTTCTTT.

This clone was seen only a few times. This chain connects TRBV5-5 to TRBJ1-2; 8 nucleotides line up with TRBD1. This CDR3 has 14 amino acids. After removal of 3 bases from V and 2 bases from J, the junction contained 3 bases not matched to a gene. Germline loops: CDR1 SGHKS, CDR2 YYEKEE (reference sequence). CDR3 bases: TGTGCCAGCAGCTCGGACAGGGCGAACTATGGCTACACCTTC. Protein product: CASSSDRANYGYTF.

The rearrangement uses TRBV6-5 and TRBJ2-3; D ambiguous. The CDR3 runs 12 residues. V was pared by 6 bases and J by 2 bases, with 6 bases between. Germline V gene lookup returns CDR1 MNHEY and CDR2 SVGAGI. DNA for the CDR3: TGTGCCAGCAGAGAGTTCACAGATACGCAGTATTTT. Its protein is CASREFTDTQYF.

The V and J genes are TRBV7-3 and TRBJ2-1, with 8 bases lining up with TRBD2. The CDR3 consists of 15 residues. V was pared by 0 bases and J by 7 bases, with 5 bases of the junction left unmatched. Germline V gives CDR1 SGHTA, CDR2 FQGTGA. The chain's CDR3 is CASSLTGGGRNEQFF. CDR3 DNA: TGTGCCAGCAGCTTAACCGGCGGGGGGCGTAATGAGCAGTTCTTC.

The chain joins TRBV29-1 to TRBJ2-5; 10 positions match TRBD1. This CDR3 region has 12 residues. V dropped 8 bases and J dropped 3; count of bases not matched to a gene: 3. Germline CDR1 is SQVTM and CDR2 is ANQGSEA. The CDR3 nucleotides read TGCAGCACCGGACAGGGGGAAGAGACCCAGTACTTC. This gives the protein CSTGQGEETQYF.

This chain links TRBV7-3 with TRBJ2-7; TRBD1 might be the D (5 bases). This CDR3 is 14 amino acids long. The V end was cut by 3 bases, the J end by 3 bases, with 12 bases between. From germline, CDR1 is SGHTA and CDR2 FQGTGA. In nucleotides, the CDR3 is TGTGCCAGCAGCTTGGGGCAGGGATTCTACGAGCAGTACTTC. Translated: CASSLGQGFYEQYF.

V and J are TRBV19 and TRBJ1-2; tentative D call: TRBD1 (5 bases). The CDR3 spans 13 residues. V was trimmed by 8 bases and J by 12 bases, leaving 22 bases between them. The germline CDR1 and CDR2 sequences are LNHDA and SQIVND (reference sequence). The CDR3 spells CASRRQPLSDDTF. CDR3 in DNA: TGTGCCAGTCGTCGACAGCCCCTTTCGGATGACACCTTC.

V usage is TRBV6-5 and J usage is TRBJ2-3, with D possibly matching TRBD1 (7 bases). With 10 bases removed from V and 0 bases from J, the gap between germline ends came to 14 bases. The V gene's germline CDR1 is MNHEY and CDR2 SVGAGI. The CDR3 has 14 residues. CDR3 protein: CATQGGPSTDTQYF. The CDR3 DNA is TGTGCCACCCAGGGGGGCCCGAGCACAGATACGCAGTATTTT.

V and J are TRBV2 and TRBJ1-3; perhaps TRBD1 as D (6 bases). Trimming cost V 8 bases and J 4 bases, with 15 bases left between them. The CDR3 is 14 amino acids. CDR1 and CDR2 from the germline V gene are SNHLY and FYNNEI. CDR3 sequence reads: CASANRVDGNTIYF. The CDR3 region has the DNA TGTGCCAGCGCAAACAGGGTGGACGGAAACACCATATATTTT.

This clone was seen just once. V gene TRBV5-1 combines with J gene TRBJ2-7, with 7 bases aligning to TRBD1. This CDR3 is 17 amino acids long. V lost 0 bases to trimming and J lost 2 bases; unmatched junction nucleotides: 11. Germline V gene sequence: CDR1 SGHRS, CDR2 YFSETQ. The CDR3 here is CASSLGGGGQRAYEQYF. The CDR3 DNA follows: TGCGCCAGCAGCTTGGGGGGTGGGGGACAGAGAGCCTACGAGCAGTACTTC.

CDR3: CAISERGGFYEQYF. The CDR3, as DNA: TGTGCCATCAGTGAGCGGGGGGGGTTCTACGAGCAGTACTTC. This chain links TRBV10-3 with TRBJ2-7; 8 bases map to TRBD2. The CDR3 spans 14 residues. Germline CDR1 is ENHRY and CDR2 is SYGVKD. Germline trimming cut 2 bases from V and 3 bases from J; bases unmatched to any gene: 3.

The chain recombines TRBV6-2 or TRBV6-3 with TRBJ2-5; D is uncertain. Trimming removed 5 bases at V and 0 bases at J, with 7 bases between. This CDR3 has 13 residues. Germline loops: CDR1 MNHEY, CDR2 SVGEGT. As DNA, the CDR3 is TGTGCCAGCAGTGCCGAGTACCAAGAGACCCAGTACTTC. It codes for CASSAEYQETQYF.

This clone came up a few times. DNA of the CDR3: TGTGCCAGCTCACCACCCACGGGGGCGAACACCGGGGAGCTGTTTTTT. The encoded protein is CASSPPTGANTGELFF. This rearrangement joins TRBV18 to TRBJ2-2; tentative D call: TRBD2 (6 bases). This CDR3 contains 16 residues. Trimming took off 0 bases at V and 0 bases at J, with 8 bases between the two ends. Germline V gene lookup returns CDR1 KGHSH and CDR2 LQKENI.

The chain joins TRBV27 to TRBJ2-7, with 7 positions matching TRBD1. The V segment lost 8 bases and the J segment 6 bases; nucleotides outside the gene matches: 13. Germline V lookup: CDR1 MNHEY, CDR2 SMNVEV (reference sequence). CDR3 length: 14 residues. CDR3 bases: TGTGCCAGCGCCAGGACGACAGGGATTAGCGAGCAGTACTTC. Translating it yields CASARTTGISEQYF.